A single sample gave rise to the 21 T cell receptor beta chains below, sequenced in a study of cytomegalovirus exposure and HLA in healthy donors. A multiplex PCR was run with 60 Vbeta primers and 13 Jbeta primers. Profiling relied on immunoSEQ multiplex PCR, and the TCRdb table lists in-frame clones only, not all of them. The sample records roughly 160,000 clones, approximately 84% being singletons. The specimen was PBMCs. The source of these receptors is a young man in good health and CMV-seropositive.

This chain uses TRBV7-6 with TRBJ2-3; TRBD2 aligns across 13 bases. Germline V gene data show CDR1 as SGHVS and CDR2 as FNYEAQ. The CDR3 spans 17 residues. V shed 6 bases and J 5 bases; nucleotides not matched to a gene: 11. The CDR3 DNA reads TGTGCCAGCAGTCCTCCACTAGCGGGAGGGTCGGGAGATACGCAGTATTTT. Translating it yields CASSPPLAGGSGDTQYF.

This chain connects TRBV19 to TRBJ2-3; a weak D match, TRBD2 (7 bases). V was cut by 5 bases and J by 2 bases, with 17 bases left in between. Looked up from germline, CDR1 is LNHDA and CDR2 is SQIVND (reference sequence). This CDR3 is 16 amino acids long. The DNA for the CDR3 is TGTGCCAGTAGTGAAACAGGAGGGGGGGACACAGATACGCAGTATTTT. Translation: CASSETGGGDTDTQYF.

This rearrangement joins TRBV9 to TRBJ1-1; a weak D match, TRBD1 (5 bases). Germline-derived CDR1 and CDR2 are SGDLS and YYNGEE. Trimming took 2 bases from V and 7 from J, leaving 18 bases between them. The CDR3 is 15 residues long. CDR3 residues: CASSVTGHPSDEAFF. The DNA for the CDR3 is TGTGCCAGCAGCGTCACTGGACACCCCTCGGATGAAGCTTTCTTT.

The V and J genes are TRBV6-5 and TRBJ1-2; D remains unclear. V lost 0 bases to trimming and J lost 4 bases, with 9 bases between them. Germline lookup yields CDR1 MNHEY and CDR2 SVGAGI. The CDR3 extends over 14 amino acids. The CDR3 is CASSYSTRSYGYTF. Written as DNA, the CDR3 is TGTGCCAGCAGTTACTCGACTAGGAGCTATGGCTACACCTTC.

In its sample, this clone was seen a few times. This chain connects TRBV19 to TRBJ1-1; 8 bases are shared with TRBD1. This CDR3 comprises 11 residues. Germline CDR1 reads LNHDA; CDR2 reads SQIVND (reference sequence). With 8 bases clipped from V and 8 bases from J, the junction kept 4 bases outside the gene matches. The CDR3 region has the DNA TGTGCCAGTTTTCAGGGGGCGGAAGCTTTCTTT. This codes for CASFQGAEAFF.

This clone was observed a single time. This sequence joins TRBV6-6 and TRBJ1-1; 7 nucleotides align to TRBD1. The trim removed 2 bases at V and 3 bases at J, leaving 3 bases unmatched. This CDR3 comprises 14 residues. Germline values: CDR1 MNHNY, CDR2 SVGAGI (reference sequence). Here the CDR3 DNA reads TGTGCCAGCAGTTACCATGGGACAGACACTGAAGCTTTCTTT. Amino acids: CASSYHGTDTEAFF.

The chain has TRBV7-9 and TRBJ2-6; 7 bases map to TRBD1. J was trimmed by 0 bases and V by 2 bases; bases with no gene match: 7. CDR1 and CDR2 (germline): SEHNR, FQNEAQ (reference sequence). This CDR3 has 18 residues. The chain's CDR3 is CASSLFGTASSGANVLTF. The CDR3 DNA is TGTGCCAGCAGCTTATTCGGGACAGCCAGCTCTGGGGCCAACGTCCTGACTTTC.

The rearrangement uses TRBV9 and TRBJ2-4; 11 nucleotides match TRBD2. The germline V gene has CDR1 SGDLS and CDR2 YYNGEE. The trim removed 0 bases at V and 0 bases at J, leaving 5 bases unmatched. CDR3 length equals 18 residues. In DNA, the CDR3 is TGTGCCAGCAGCGTAGGTAGCGGGAGGGCCTTAGCCAAAAACATTCAGTACTTC. Encoded protein: CASSVGSGRALAKNIQYF.

The V call is TRBV7-3, the J call TRBJ1-2, with 7 bases aligning to TRBD1. The CDR3 is made up of 13 amino acids. Looked up from germline, CDR1 is SGHTA and CDR2 is FQGTGA. Trimming took 1 base from V and 7 from J; bases not matched to a gene: 3. The CDR3 nucleotides are TGTGCCAGCAGCTTAATAGGGGGCTCTGGCTACACCTTC. This translates into CASSLIGGSGYTF.

The chain recombines TRBV18 with TRBJ1-5; TRBD1 is a possible D gene (5 bases). This CDR3 is built from 16 residues. The germline V gene encodes CDR1 KGHSH and CDR2 LQKENI. Trimming took 2 bases from V and 2 from J, leaving 13 bases between them. As DNA, the CDR3 is TGTGCCAGCTCACCAATCGGGCCGGGGGGCAATCAGCCCCAGCATTTT. Its translation: CASSPIGPGGNQPQHF.

J is TRBJ2-6 and V is TRBV19; D is unresolved. Between the trimmed V and J ends, which lost 3 bases and 2 bases, there was a span of 8 bases. Germline lookup yields CDR1 LNHDA and CDR2 SQIVND (reference sequence). There are 15 residues in the CDR3. CDR3 sequence: CASSISDTGANVLTF. CDR3 sequence (DNA): TGTGCCAGTAGTATCTCAGACACTGGGGCCAACGTCCTGACTTTC.

The chain uses TRBV5-1 and TRBJ2-4, with unresolved D. The CDR3 has 14 amino acids. Trimming cost V 0 bases and J 7 bases, with 11 bases left between them. Germline CDR1 SGHRS, CDR2 YFSETQ. In DNA form, the CDR3 reads TGCGCCAGCAGCTTGGGCCTTCCCGGGAACATTCAGTACTTC. Protein: CASSLGLPGNIQYF.

To note about this clone: One end of the junction does not line up with germline, which may come from a read error. This chain connects TRBV7-9 to TRBJ2-4, with TRBD2 matching over 12 bases. The CDR3 has 17 residues. Germline V lookup: CDR1 SEHNR, CDR2 FQNEAQ (reference sequence). CDR3 sequence reads: CSSSFDLAGGLWNIQYF. CDR3 nucleotides: TGTTCCAGCAGCTTCGATCTAGCGGGAGGGCTTTGGAACATTCAGTACTTC. Complete variable domain (other parts from reference TRBV7-9 and TRBJ2-4): DTGVSQNPRHKITKRGQNVTFRCDPISEHNRLYWYRQTLGQGPEFLTYFQNEAQLEKSRLLSDRFSAERPKGSFSTLEIQRTEQGDSAMYLCSSSFDLAGGLWNIQYFGAGTRLSVL.

This chain connects TRBV11-3 to TRBJ2-3, with D perhaps matching TRBD2 (5 bases). Between the trimmed V and J ends, which lost 0 bases and 4 bases, there was a span of 14 bases. CDR1 is SGHNT, CDR2 YENEEA, per germline. The CDR3 loop spans 16 amino acids. The CDR3 bases are TGTGCCAGCAGCTTAGAACGGGGTAGCGTAGCAGATACGCAGTATTTT. Its translation is CASSLERGSVADTQYF.

The V gene is TRBV29-1, the J gene TRBJ2-2, with TRBD2 as a possible D gene (5 bases). Trimming shortened V by 5 bases and J by 7 bases, and 26 bases separated the two germline ends. The CDR3 is 17 amino acids. CDR1 is SQVTM, CDR2 ANQGSEA, per germline. The CDR3 sequence: CSVRLRWAGRESGELFF. Here the CDR3 DNA reads TGCAGCGTTCGCTTGCGGTGGGCGGGCCGAGAGAGCGGGGAGCTGTTTTTT.

This clone was detected only a few times. Other DNA sequences from this sample encode an identical CDR3 as well. The chain couples TRBV7-2 to TRBJ2-5, with 10 bases fitting TRBD1. The junction had 2 bases not matched to a gene; V was cut back by 5 bases and J by 5 bases. The CDR3 is made up of 13 amino acids. The germline V gene has CDR1 SGHTA and CDR2 FQGNSA. This chain's CDR3 is CASSPGQGETQYF. CDR3 DNA sequence: TGTGCCAGCAGCCCGGGACAGGGGGAGACCCAGTACTTC.

This rearrangement joins TRBV27 to TRBJ1-6, with 9 bases identical to TRBD1. The CDR3 totals 15 residues. Germline assignment: CDR1 MNHEY and CDR2 SMNVEV (reference sequence). V lost 5 bases and J lost 9; bases outside the gene matches: 8. The CDR3 DNA is TGTGCCAGCAGTGCCCCGGGACAGGGAGGTTCACCCCTCCACTTT. Translation gives CASSAPGQGGSPLHF.

The V and J genes are TRBV6-5 and TRBJ2-2; D is uncertain. V dropped 0 bases and J dropped 7 bases, with 3 bases sitting between them. The CDR3 length is 12 residues. Germline V lookup: CDR1 MNHEY, CDR2 SVGAGI. The CDR3 spells CASSYSYGELFF. CDR3 nucleotide sequence: TGTGCCAGCAGTTACTCGTACGGGGAGCTGTTTTTT.

The genes are TRBV5-4 and TRBJ2-5; D possibly corresponds to TRBD1 (6 bases). The length of the CDR3 is 15 residues. Germline V gene lookup returns CDR1 SGHNT and CDR2 YYREEE (reference sequence). The ends were cut back, 3 bases at V and 5 bases at J, with 17 bases in the middle. CDR3 nucleotides: TGTGCCAGCAGCTCAATACAGGGCATAGGGGAGACCCAGTACTTC. Protein product: CASSSIQGIGETQYF. The whole variable domain, filled in from reference TRBV5-4 and TRBJ2-5, reads ETGVTQSPTHLIKTRGQQVTLRCSSQSGHNTVSWYQQALGQGPQFIFQYYREEENGRGNFPPRFSGLQFPNYSSELNVNALELDDSALYLCASSSIQGIGETQYFGPGTRLLVL.

The chain has TRBV4-3 and TRBJ2-4; D might be TRBD2 (6 bases). Germline V lookup: CDR1 LGHNA, CDR2 YSLEER. The V and J ends lost 0 bases and 5 bases respectively, with 11 bases between them. The CDR3 is 15 residues long. CDR3 residues: CASSQDPGVENIQYF. DNA of the CDR3: TGCGCCAGCAGCCAAGATCCGGGGGTGGAAAACATTCAGTACTTC.

This clone has just a few counts. The J gene is TRBJ2-1, the V gene TRBV14; D is unclear. The V end lost 4 bases, the J end lost 3 bases, and 10 bases lay between the germline ends. Germline V gene data show CDR1 as SGHDN and CDR2 as FVKESK. This CDR3 contains 14 residues. The CDR3: CASSPLLLYNEQFF. Here the CDR3 DNA reads TGTGCCAGCAGCCCCTTACTACTCTACAATGAGCAGTTCTTC.